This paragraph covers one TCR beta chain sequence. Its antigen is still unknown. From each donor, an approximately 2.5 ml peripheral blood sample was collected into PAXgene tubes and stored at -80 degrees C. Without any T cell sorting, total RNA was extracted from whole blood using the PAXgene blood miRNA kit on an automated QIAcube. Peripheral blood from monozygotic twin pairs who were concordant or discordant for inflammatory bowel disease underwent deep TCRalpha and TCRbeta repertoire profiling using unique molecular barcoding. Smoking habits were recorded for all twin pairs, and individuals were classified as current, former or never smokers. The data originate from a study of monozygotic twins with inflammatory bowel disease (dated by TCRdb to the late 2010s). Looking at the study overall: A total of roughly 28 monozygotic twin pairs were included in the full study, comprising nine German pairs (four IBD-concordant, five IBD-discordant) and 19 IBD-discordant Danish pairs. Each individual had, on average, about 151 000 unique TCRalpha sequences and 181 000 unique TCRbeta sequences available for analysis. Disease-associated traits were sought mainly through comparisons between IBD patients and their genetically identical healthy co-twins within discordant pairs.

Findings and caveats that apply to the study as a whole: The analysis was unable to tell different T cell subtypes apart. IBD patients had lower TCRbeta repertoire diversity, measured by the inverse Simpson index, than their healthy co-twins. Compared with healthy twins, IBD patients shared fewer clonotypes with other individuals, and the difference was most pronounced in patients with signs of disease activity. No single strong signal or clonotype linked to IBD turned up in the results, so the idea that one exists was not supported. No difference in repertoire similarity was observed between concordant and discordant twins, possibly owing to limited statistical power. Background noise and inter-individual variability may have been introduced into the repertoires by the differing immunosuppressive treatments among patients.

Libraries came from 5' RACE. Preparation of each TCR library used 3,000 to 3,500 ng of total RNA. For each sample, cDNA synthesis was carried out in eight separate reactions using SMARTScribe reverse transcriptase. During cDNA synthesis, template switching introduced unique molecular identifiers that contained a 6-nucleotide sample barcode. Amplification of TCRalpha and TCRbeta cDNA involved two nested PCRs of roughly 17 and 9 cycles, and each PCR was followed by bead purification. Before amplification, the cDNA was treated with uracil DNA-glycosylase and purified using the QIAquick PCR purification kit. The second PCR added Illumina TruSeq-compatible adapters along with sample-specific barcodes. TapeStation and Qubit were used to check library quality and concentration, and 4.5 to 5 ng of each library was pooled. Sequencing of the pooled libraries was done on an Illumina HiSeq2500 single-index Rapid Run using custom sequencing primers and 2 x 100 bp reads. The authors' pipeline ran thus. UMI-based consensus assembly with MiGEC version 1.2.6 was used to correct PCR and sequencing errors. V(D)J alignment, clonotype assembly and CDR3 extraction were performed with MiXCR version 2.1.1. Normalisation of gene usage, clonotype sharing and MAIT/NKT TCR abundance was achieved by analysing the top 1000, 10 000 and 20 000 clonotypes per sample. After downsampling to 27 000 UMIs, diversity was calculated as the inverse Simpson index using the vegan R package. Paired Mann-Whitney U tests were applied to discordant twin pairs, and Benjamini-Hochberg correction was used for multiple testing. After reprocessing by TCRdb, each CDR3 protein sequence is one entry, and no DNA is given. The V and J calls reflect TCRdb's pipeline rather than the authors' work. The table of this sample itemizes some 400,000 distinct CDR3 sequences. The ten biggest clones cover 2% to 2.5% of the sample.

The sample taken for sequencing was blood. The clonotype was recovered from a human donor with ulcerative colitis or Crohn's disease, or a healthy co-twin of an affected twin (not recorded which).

This receptor carries the CDR3 CATSDPGPGPNEQFF. Recombination joined TRBV24-1 with TRBJ2-1; the D gene TCRdb calls, TRBD1, cannot be checked with no DNA. The CDR3 sequence holds 15 residues, the cysteine and phenylalanine included. Only the protein is on record. CDR1 and CDR2 are drawn from the germline V gene: KGHDR, SFDVKD.